This entry lists 5 T cell receptor beta chains sequenced from one sample in a study of blood T cells in healthy people across ages. Alongside a J-beta primer mix, a sample-barcoded 5' primer served in a second PCR lasting roughly 6 to 11 cycles. TCRdb reanalysed the 5' RACE reads using MiXCR and keeps one entry per CDR3 protein. The sample has hundreds of thousands of distinct CDR3 sequences; more than 55% are singletons. The sample consisted of blood. The receptors shown here come from a man in his forties in good health.

The J gene is TRBJ2-5, the V gene TRBV6-5, with D unclear. The CDR3 spans 12 residues. Trimming took 2 bases from V and 5 from J, leaving 6 bases between them. The germline gives CDR1 MNHEY, CDR2 SVGAGI. CDR3 bases: TGTGCCAGCAGTTACATGGGTGAGACCCAGTACTTC. Protein: CASSYMGETQYF.

The chain carries TRBV7-2 and TRBJ2-3, with 12 nucleotides matching TRBD2. This CDR3 comprises 17 residues. V shed 1 base, J shed 5 bases, and the junction held 7 bases outside the gene matches. The germline V gene encodes CDR1 SGHTA and CDR2 FQGNSA. CDR3: CTSSLGTSGVLGDTQYF. The DNA of the CDR3 is TGTACCAGCAGCTTAGGGACTAGCGGGGTCTTGGGAGATACGCAGTATTTT.

Notes on this clonotype: This may stem from a read error, because a much larger clone lies one nucleotide away. This sequence joins TRBV29-1 and TRBJ2-5; the D gene is possibly TRBD1 (6 bases). Germline V gene data show CDR1 as SQVTM and CDR2 as ANQGSEA. The CDR3 sequence is 13 residues long. The V and J ends lost 5 bases and 2 bases respectively, with 12 bases between them. In nucleotides, the CDR3 is TGCAGCGTTAGACTGGACAGTCAAGAGACCCAGTACTTC. Translated, it gives CSVRLDSQETQYF.

V gene TRBV20-1 combines with J gene TRBJ2-3, with 12 bases identical to TRBD2. Germline trimming cut 2 bases from V and 5 bases from J; bases unmatched to any gene: 5. The CDR3 covers 15 residues. Germline loops: CDR1 DFQATT, CDR2 SNEGSKA (reference sequence). The CDR3 loop reads CSARPTSGRVDTQYF. The CDR3 DNA sequence: TGCAGTGCTAGACCGACTAGCGGGAGAGTAGATACGCAGTATTTT.

Details on this clonotype: One end of the junction does not line up with germline, which may come from a read error. The genes are TRBV7-3 and TRBJ1-1; D remains ambiguous. The CDR3 has 13 residues. Germline values: CDR1 SGHTA, CDR2 FQGTGA. The CDR3 nucleotides are TGTGCCAGCAGCGTAACGCTCCGGGCCGAAGCTTTCTTT. It yields the protein CASSVTLRAEAFF.